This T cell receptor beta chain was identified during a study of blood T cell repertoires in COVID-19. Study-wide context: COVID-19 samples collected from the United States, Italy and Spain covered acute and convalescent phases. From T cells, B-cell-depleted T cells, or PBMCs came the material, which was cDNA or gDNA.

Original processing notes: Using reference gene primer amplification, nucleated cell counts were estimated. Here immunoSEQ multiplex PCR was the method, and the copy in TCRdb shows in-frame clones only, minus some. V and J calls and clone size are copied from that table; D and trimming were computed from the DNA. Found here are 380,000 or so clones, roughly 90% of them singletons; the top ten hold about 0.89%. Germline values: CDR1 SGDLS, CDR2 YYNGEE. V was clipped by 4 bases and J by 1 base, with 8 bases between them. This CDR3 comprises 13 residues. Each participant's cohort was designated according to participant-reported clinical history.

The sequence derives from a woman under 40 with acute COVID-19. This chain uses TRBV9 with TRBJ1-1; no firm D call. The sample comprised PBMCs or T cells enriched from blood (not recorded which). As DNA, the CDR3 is TGTGCCAGCAGCAATTCCTGGAACACTGAAGCTTTCTTT. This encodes CASSNSWNTEAFF.